This T cell receptor beta chain comes out of a study of T cells after yellow fever vaccination. Study-level results: Abundant clonotypes from the bulk population could have been carried over as contaminants into FACS-sorted repertoires. The CD4 compartment and the CD8 compartment contained a small share of clonotypes in common.

In regard to this clonotype: Its specificity is not known.

TCRdb reprocessed the 5' RACE reads via MiXCR and lists one record per CDR3 protein. The sample lists some 500,000 distinct CDR3 sequences; less than 15% were seen once. This TCR derives from a man aged 25 to 45 who received the YFV17D yellow fever vaccine. Specimen: PBMCs, collected on the day of the yellow fever booster vaccination.

CDR3: CASSLSGAGLAGKYEQYF. For the CDR3, the DNA is TGTGCCAGCAGCTTAAGCGGGGCTGGACTAGCGGGAAAATACGAGCAGTACTTC. The rearrangement joins TRBV7-2 to TRBJ2-7; TRBD2 matches at 12 bases. Losses at the gene ends were 2 bases for V and 4 bases for J; bases not matched to a gene: 12. Germline V CDR1 and CDR2: SGHTA, FQGNSA. CDR3 length: 18 residues.